This note documents a single T cell receptor (beta chain) sequence. Its antigen is currently not known. Base qualities are not recorded, but no much larger clone differs from it by a single base. The cohort was made up of roughly 670 healthy bone marrow donors. Cohort members were all nominally healthy when sampled, although unrecorded immune exposures were likely present. The donor was CMV seronegative and belonged to the group of 380 or so seronegative cohort members. A peripheral blood sample was provided by each donor, and peripheral blood mononuclear cells were used for TCR beta sequencing. The Qiagen DNeasy Blood Extraction Kit was used to extract genomic DNA from the blood cell samples. At the junction V is shortened by 4 bases and J by 3 bases, with 17 bases in between. Based on the germline V gene, the CDR1 and CDR2 sequences are SGHDT and YYEEEE. The CDR3 covers 16 residues, taking in both the cysteine and the phenylalanine. The kept DNA is CDR3 alone, 48 bases in frame from the first base.

This sample is drawn from a study of cytomegalovirus exposure and HLA in healthy donors (dated 2017 in TCRdb). Context from the whole study: In an earlier analysis of 587 of the donors, 276 Gb of sequence data and 90 million to 120 million unique TCR beta sequences from about 179 million T cells were reported. An early release covering roughly 580 HLA-typed donors comprised 300 to 350 gigabases of sequencing data and 65 million to 100 million unique TCR sequences. Of the roughly 390 genotyped donors, over 80% were placed in the genetic ancestry cluster associated with self-reported Caucasian donors. The study aimed to test whether cataloging public T cell receptors could reveal signatures of past pathogen exposure. The study used immunosequencing to profile the T cell repertoires of 666 subjects and linked those repertoires to cytomegalovirus serostatus. Besides the first cohort of 500 to 700 subjects, a separate validation cohort made up of around 120 different subjects was used. To predict cytomegalovirus infection status, the study brought together high-throughput TCR immunosequencing, statistical association of individual TCRs with disease status, and machine learning. A later analysis re-examined previously published TCR beta repertoires from just over 650 donors and added high-resolution HLA genotyping to investigate patterns of TCR occurrence. Rather than using new phenotypic data, the later analysis identified candidate immune exposures from TCR beta sequences and from how often those sequences occurred across donors. In an earlier analysis of roughly 580 of the donors, high-throughput TCR beta sequencing was used to judge whether each TCR beta V gene segment behaved as functional or pseudogenic. Donor age, sex, ethnicity and CMV serostatus were collected together with the repertoire data. A later genetic analysis took genome-wide SNP genotypes for about three fifths of the 666 donors and used that subset as a discovery cohort. Every discovery cohort repertoire had been produced on one sequencing platform. HLA typing covered class I and class II loci at four-digit resolution. The number of donors typed differed by locus, with about 629-640 for A, B, C, DRB1 and DQB1, approximately 500 for DQA1, 606 for DPA1, and roughly 450 for DPB1. Four to six DR-DQ haplotypes were handled as single units for association and clustering, since linkage in the cohort was strong. Among roughly 400 genotyped donors of the cohort, an average of roughly 230,000 unique TCR beta nucleotide sequences was sequenced per donor, of which 15% to 20% were non-productive.

Receptor amplification or capture employed the immunoSEQ multiplex PCR assay. For the multiplex PCR, a mixture combining 60 forward primers for TCR Vbeta segments and 13 reverse primers for TCR Jbeta segments was used. The CDR3 region of rearranged TCR beta genes was amplified from genomic DNA with a multiplex PCR assay. The Illumina HiSeq System was used to sequence the amplified TCR beta libraries as 87-base-pair reads. In the authors' own workflow: Across the 700 or so repertoires, a later analysis counted roughly 84 million unique TCR beta chains, approximately 10 million of which were shared by at least two donors. To remove PCR and sequencing errors, raw reads were error-corrected and collapsed into unique sequences using a nearest-neighbor algorithm that merged closely related sequences. Alignment of CDR3 sequences to IMGT reference sequences was used to assign V, D and J gene segments. Each retained sequence needed at least a six-nucleotide match to both a V gene segment and a J gene segment. Rearrangements were called productive when the CDR3 lacked stop codons and stayed in frame with V and J; all others were non-productive. Following IMGT convention, CDR3 was defined as the stretch from the second conserved V-encoded cysteine up to the conserved J-encoded phenylalanine. The earlier analysis of 500 to 650 of the donors excluded any sequence lacking an unambiguous match to a single V gene segment. In an earlier analysis of roughly 600 of the donors, a V segment was called functional when productive rearrangements were above 56.7%, and segregating when the standard deviation between donors exceeded 5%. To diagnose cytomegalovirus status from the catalog of TCR beta chain sequences, a statistical classification framework was built. In a later analysis, TCR nucleotide sequences were compared against IMGT/GENE-DB human TR gene sequences so that V and J genes could be assigned. Using the TCRdist pipeline, a later analysis assigned CDR3 sequences along with most-parsimonious VDJ recombination scenarios. A later analysis defined each TCR beta chain by its CDR3 amino acid sequence plus V-gene family, and excluded reads lacking a unique V-gene family. In a later analysis, 450 to 600 highly shared, low-generation-probability nucleotide sequences were removed to address suspected cross-contamination and a sequencing artifact. In a later analysis, a clonal expansion index for each public chain was calculated from normalized within-repertoire ranks of inferred template counts. In a later analysis, generation probabilities were computed using a VDJ recombination model fitted to out-of-frame rearrangements, and the results were checked against IGoR. Hypergeometric tests were used in a later analysis to score TCR-TCR, TCR-HLA and TCR-CMV co-occurrence, with a repertoire-size bias correction applied to the TCR pairs. A later analysis estimated false discovery rates by permuting HLA or CMV assignments 20 times. In a later analysis, co-occurring TCRs were grouped using DBSCAN, and TCRdist sequence similarity was added for clustering within HLA-allele-positive subsets. Co-occurrence clustering excluded repertoires with fewer than 30,000 or more than 120,000 public chains, plus five with anomalous nucleotide sharing. What TCRdb holds here is the immuneACCESS table cut down to in-frame rearrangements. Part of the clones is not present; checked against another copy, under half of the missing clones reflect an unresolved V gene, and the others are unexplained. The D gene and trimming were derived from the DNA, and the V and J assignments and clone size from that table. In all, the sample holds approximately 190,000 clones, and over 75% of those were seen once. The top ten hold approximately 3.8% of the sample.

Broad study findings and their caveats: A further reported finding was that TCR beta sequences accurately predicted the HLA-A and HLA-B alleles for most subjects in the first cohort. At a false discovery rate of 0.05, a later analysis linked approximately 18,000 TCR beta sequences to specific HLA alleles. A few of the identified cytomegalovirus-associated TCR beta chains were confirmed in vitro to be specific for cytomegalovirus antigens. According to a later genetic analysis, donors in an Asian-associated ancestry cluster had fewer N-insertions in productive TCRs than the roughly 700-donor mean. Most CMV-associated TCR beta chains appeared to be HLA-restricted in a later analysis, and the HLA associations seemed to be driven largely by CMV exposure. The cohort was sequenced for TCR beta chains only, and without alpha or paired-chain data the features that could be detected were limited. Because HLA typing was missing for some donors at each locus, association tests included only the typed subset. Cytomegalovirus status was reported to be diagnosed by the classifier with high specificity and sensitivity in both the original and validation cohorts. According to the authors, the approach could potentially be generalized to other disease states and immunological phenotypes. In an earlier analysis of about 550 of the donors, most TCR beta V segments were observed in productive rearrangements about 87% or about 30% of the time, broadly matching IMGT annotations. While some public TCRs were present in many individuals, most TCR sequences turned up only very rarely across donors. The sequencing pipeline was judged likely to have produced a cluster of highly shared sequence variants as a technical artifact. An association between a missense DCLRE1C variant and V-gene and J-gene trimming of TCR beta chains was found in a later genetic analysis and replicated in an independent cohort. CMV serostatus was the only immune exposure information available for the cohort. In a later analysis, the rate of TCR association differed among HLA loci, with DRB1 alleles having the most associated TCRs and HLA-C alleles having the fewest. A later analysis found that HLA-associated TCR beta chains were more clonally expanded and had lower generation probabilities than equally common non-associated chains. The presence/absence analyses assumed that sequencing depth was roughly uniform across donors, and that assumption may not be true. When HLA alleles, especially DR and DQ, strongly co-occurred, TCR associations were difficult to assign to individual alleles. The 87-base-pair reads could not distinguish some IMGT-functional V segments, including TRBV6-2 and TRBV6-3, so those segments were excluded. Correlated functional status among segregating V segments might reflect linkage disequilibrium, but an unknown experimental factor could not be ruled out. Because counts were too low, about 18 rarely observed V segments, including chromosome 9 orphons, were excluded from the earlier analysis of several hundred of the donors. The study gave a list of under 200 TCR beta chains associated with cytomegalovirus. Several of the top co-occurrence clusters appeared to be linked to parvovirus B19, influenza, CMV and Epstein-Barr virus, according to a later analysis.

Here the chain combines TRBV5-6 and TRBJ1-5, and the D gene may be TRBD1, 5 bases matching. This TCR was sampled from a man aged 50-60 years in good health and CMV-seronegative. Specimen: PBMCs. In nucleotide form, the sequence is TGTGCCAGCAGCATGTCGCAGGGAACAAACAATCAGCCCCAGCATTTT. Protein translation: CASSMSQGTNNQPQHF. Joined to the reference TRBV5-6 and TRBJ1-5 proteins, this CDR3 gives the full variable domain: DAGVTQSPTHLIKTRGQQVTLRCSPKSGHDTVSWYQQALGQGPQFIFQYYEEEERQRGNFPDRFSGHQFPNYSSELNVNALLLGDSALYLCASSMSQGTNNQPQHFGDGTRLSIL.